This T cell receptor beta chain was sequenced in a study of blood T cell repertoires in COVID-19. Overall study context: Some COVID-19 samples were acute and others convalescent; all came from the United States, Italy and Spain. Nucleic acid was either cDNA or gDNA, and it came from T cells, B-cell-depleted T cells, or PBMCs.

While infection was still active, Seattle patients were enrolled and then followed longitudinally. CDR3 size: 14 residues. V dropped 10 bases and J dropped 5; count of bases not matched to a gene: 9. The germline gives CDR1 SGHTA, CDR2 FQGNSA. Original handling: Nucleated cell number was recorded as an estimate derived from reference gene primer amplification. The assay was immunoSEQ multiplex PCR, and TCRdb's table has in-frame clones only and misses some. The V and J calls and clone size were taken over from that table, and D and trimming were inferred from the DNA. The data contain 300,000 or so clones, roughly 90% of them singletons.

This sequence joins TRBV7-2 and TRBJ2-3; 10 nucleotides align to TRBD2. The TCR was taken from a woman in her 30s with COVID-19, enrolled during active disease. Sequences were obtained from peripheral blood. Here the CDR3 reads CATLSGRAGDTQYF. For the CDR3, the DNA is TGTGCCACTCTGAGCGGGAGGGCCGGAGATACGCAGTATTTT. Together with reference TRBV7-2 and TRBJ2-3, the CDR3 gives the full variable domain: GAGVSQSPSNKVTEKGKDVELRCDPISGHTALYWYRQSLGQGLEFLIYFQGNSAPDKSGLPSDRFSAERTGGSVSTLTIQRTQQEDSAVYLCATLSGRAGDTQYFGPGTRLTVL.